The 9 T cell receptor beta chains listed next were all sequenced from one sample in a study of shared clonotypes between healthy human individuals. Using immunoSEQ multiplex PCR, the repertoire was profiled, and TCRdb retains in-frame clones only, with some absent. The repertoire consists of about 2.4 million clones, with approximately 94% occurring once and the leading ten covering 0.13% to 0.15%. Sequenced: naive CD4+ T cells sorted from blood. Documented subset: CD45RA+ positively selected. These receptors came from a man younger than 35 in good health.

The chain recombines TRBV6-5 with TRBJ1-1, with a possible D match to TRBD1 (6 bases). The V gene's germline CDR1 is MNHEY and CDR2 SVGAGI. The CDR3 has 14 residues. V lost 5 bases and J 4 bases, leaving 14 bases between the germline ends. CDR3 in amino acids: CASSAQGSGTEAFF. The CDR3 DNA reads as TGTGCCAGCAGTGCACAGGGTAGCGGCACTGAAGCTTTCTTT.

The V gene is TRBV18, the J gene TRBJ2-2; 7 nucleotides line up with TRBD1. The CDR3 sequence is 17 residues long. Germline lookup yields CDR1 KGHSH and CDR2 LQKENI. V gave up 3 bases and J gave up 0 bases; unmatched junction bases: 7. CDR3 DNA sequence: TGTGCCAGCTCACCTTCCACCGGGACAGCGAACACCGGGGAGCTGTTTTTT. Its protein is CASSPSTGTANTGELFF.

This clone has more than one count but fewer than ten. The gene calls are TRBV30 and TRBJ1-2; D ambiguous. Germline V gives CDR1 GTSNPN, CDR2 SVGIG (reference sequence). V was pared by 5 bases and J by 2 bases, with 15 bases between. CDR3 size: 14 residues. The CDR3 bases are TGTGCCTGGGTCCCGTTAGCGGGGAACTATGGCTACACCTTC. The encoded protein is CAWVPLAGNYGYTF.

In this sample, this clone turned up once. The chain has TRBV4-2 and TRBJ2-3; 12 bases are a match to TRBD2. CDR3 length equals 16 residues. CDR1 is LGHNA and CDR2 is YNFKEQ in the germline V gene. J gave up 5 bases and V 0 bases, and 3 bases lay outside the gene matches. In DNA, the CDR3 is TGTGCCAGCAGCCAAGATTCTAGCGGGGGGGGAGATACGCAGTATTTT. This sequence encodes CASSQDSSGGGDTQYF.

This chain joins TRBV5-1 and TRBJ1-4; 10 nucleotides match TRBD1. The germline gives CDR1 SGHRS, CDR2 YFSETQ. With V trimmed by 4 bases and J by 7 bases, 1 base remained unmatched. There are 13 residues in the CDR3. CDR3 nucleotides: TGCGCCAGCAGCCGGGACAGGGGTGAAAAACTGTTTTTT. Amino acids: CASSRDRGEKLFF.

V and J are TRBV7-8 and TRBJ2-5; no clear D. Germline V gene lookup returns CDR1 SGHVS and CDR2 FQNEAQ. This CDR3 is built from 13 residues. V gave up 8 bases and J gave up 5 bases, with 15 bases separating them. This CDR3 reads CASQKLIRETQYF. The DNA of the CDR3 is TGTGCCAGCCAGAAACTCATACGGGAGACCCAGTACTTC.

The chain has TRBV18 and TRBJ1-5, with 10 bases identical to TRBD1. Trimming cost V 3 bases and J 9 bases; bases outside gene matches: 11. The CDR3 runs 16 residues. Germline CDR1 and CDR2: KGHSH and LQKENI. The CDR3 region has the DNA TGTGCCAGCTCACCCACGACAGGGGGCGTGGGTGGGCCCCAGCATTTT. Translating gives CASSPTTGGVGGPQHF.

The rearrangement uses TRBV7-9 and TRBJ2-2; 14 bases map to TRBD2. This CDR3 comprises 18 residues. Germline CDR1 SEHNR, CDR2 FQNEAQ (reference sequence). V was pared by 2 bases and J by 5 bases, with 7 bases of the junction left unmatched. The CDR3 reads CASSLYGTSGRLTGELFF. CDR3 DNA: TGTGCCAGCAGCTTATACGGGACTAGCGGGAGATTAACCGGGGAGCTGTTTTTT.

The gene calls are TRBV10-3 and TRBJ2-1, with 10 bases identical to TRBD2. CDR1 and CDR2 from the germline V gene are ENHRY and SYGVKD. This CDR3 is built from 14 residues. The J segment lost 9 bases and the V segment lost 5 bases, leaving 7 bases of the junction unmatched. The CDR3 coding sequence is TGTGCCATCAGTCCTAGCGGGAGCGCGAGTGAGCAGTTCTTC. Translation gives CAISPSGSASEQFF.